Listed below are T cell receptor beta chains from one sample, sequenced in a study of blood T cells in healthy people across ages. Each CDR3 protein gets one entry after TCRdb re-called the 5' RACE reads with MiXCR. The repertoire holds approximately 820,000 distinct CDR3 sequences, approximately 44% seen once, with approximately 19% in the top ten. The sequencing input was blood. The receptors stem from a man in his sixties in good health. CDR3s include the opening cysteine and the closing phenylalanine or tryptophan.

V gene	J gene	CDR3 protein
TRBV6-2/TRBV6-3	TRBJ1-4	CASSSATAPSEKLFF
TRBV28	TRBJ2-5	CASSLSRLAGKQETQYF
TRBV18	TRBJ2-4	CASPPRDRGLGEQYF
TRBV6-2/TRBV6-3	TRBJ2-1	CASSYGDSHNEQFF
TRBV28	TRBJ2-3	CASSSDFTDTQYF
TRBV6-4	TRBJ1-6	CASSERLENSPLHF
TRBV25-1	TRBJ2-1	CACSGFGNRGDNEQFF
TRBV6-5	TRBJ2-5	CASSYAASGGKETQYF
TRBV20-1	TRBJ2-1	CSAREIGKGYNEQFF
TRBV5-1	NA	CASGIGTLTNEQYF
TRBV2	TRBJ2-1	CASLSGQGYNEQFF
TRBV20-1	TRBJ2-3	CSAKGQGGTDTQYF
TRBV5-1	TRBJ2-3	CASSLGGLGTADTQYF
TRBV7-6	TRBJ2-1	CASSSRSSGGPNEQFF